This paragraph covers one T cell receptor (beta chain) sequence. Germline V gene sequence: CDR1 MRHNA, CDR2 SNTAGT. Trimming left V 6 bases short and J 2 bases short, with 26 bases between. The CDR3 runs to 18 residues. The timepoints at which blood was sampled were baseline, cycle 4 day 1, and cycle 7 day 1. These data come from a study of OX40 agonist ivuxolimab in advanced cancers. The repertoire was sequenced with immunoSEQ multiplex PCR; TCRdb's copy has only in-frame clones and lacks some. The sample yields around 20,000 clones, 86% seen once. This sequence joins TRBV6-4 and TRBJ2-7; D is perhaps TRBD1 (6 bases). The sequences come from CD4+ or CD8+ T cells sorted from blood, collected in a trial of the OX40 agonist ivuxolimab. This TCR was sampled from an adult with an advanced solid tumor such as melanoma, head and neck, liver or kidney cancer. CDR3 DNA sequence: TGTGCCAGCAGAGTGCGGAACAGGGTAGGAGTGATGGCCTACGAGCAGTACTTC. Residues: CASRVRNRVGVMAYEQYF.